A selection of T cell receptor beta chains follows, all from one sample in a study of Ad26.COV2.S vaccination and SARS-CoV-2 variants. Sequencing used immunoSEQ multiplex PCR; TCRdb keeps in-frame clones, though not all of them. The sample holds a few hundred thousand clones; over 75% are singletons and the top ten take about 3.5%. Sequencing used peripheral blood, obtained in a trial of Ad26.COV2.S vaccine versus placebo. The receptors here all came from a person aged 18-65 years who received the Ad26.COV2.S COVID-19 vaccine or a placebo. Each CDR3 is given with its conserved first and last residue. Fields, in order: J gene, clone size, V gene, D gene, CDR3 DNA, CDR3 protein. The D gene is left open where the match is weak. Clone size is given for some rows only: seen once, a few or many times, or a class if the clone is expanded.

>TRBJ1-3|-|TRBV5-1|-
TGCGCCAGCAGCTTGGACAGGACGACGGCTGGAAACACCATATATTTT
CASSLDRTTAGNTIYF
>TRBJ1-2|-|TRBV28|-
TGTGCCAGCAGTGGACAGCCGTACTATGGCTACACCTTC
CASSGQPYYGYTF
>TRBJ2-5|-|TRBV18|TRBD2
TGTGCCAGCTCACCCCGGCGGGCCAGCGGGGGCAACCAAGAGACCCAGTACTTC
CASSPRRASGGNQETQYF
>TRBJ2-7|once|TRBV6-5|-
TGTGCCAGCGGGGAATCCTACGAGCAGTACTTC
CASGESYEQYF
>TRBJ2-2|-|TRBV11-2|-
TGTGCCAGCAGCTTGATCGAGCCGACCGGGGAGCTGTTTTTT
CASSLIEPTGELFF
>TRBJ1-5|-|TRBV9|-
TGTGCCAGCAGCGCGGGAGCAGGGTCGACTCAGCCCCAGCATTTT
CASSAGAGSTQPQHF
>TRBJ1-1|-|TRBV3-1/TRBV3-2|-
TGTGCCAGCACCCGAGGACCTTTCTTT
CASTRGPFF
>TRBJ1-4|-|TRBV30|-
TGTGCCTGGAGCTCAACCCTGGGGGTACATGAAAAACTGTTTTTT
CAWSSTLGVHEKLFF
>TRBJ2-3|-|TRBV6-5|-
TGTGCCAGCAGTTACGGAACGGTGGGTGATACGCAGTATTTT
CASSYGTVGDTQYF
>TRBJ1-3|-|TRBV19|-
TGTGCCAGTAGTATCTCCAGGGGCTCTGGAAACACCATATATTTT
CASSISRGSGNTIYF
>TRBJ2-6|-|TRBV30|-
TGTGCCAGTAACAGGGCCTCTGGGGCCAACGTCCTGACTTTC
CASNRASGANVLTF
>TRBJ1-1|-|TRBV5-1|-
TGCGCCAGCAGCTTGAATTTGAACACTGAAGCTTTCTTT
CASSLNLNTEAFF
>TRBJ1-2|-|TRBV2|-
TGTGCCAGCCTCCCGGTCGGATATGGCTACACCTTC
CASLPVGYGYTF
>TRBJ2-1|-|TRBV2|TRBD2
TGTGCCAGCAGTGAAGGCATAGCGGGGTACAATGAGCAGTTCTTC
CASSEGIAGYNEQFF
>TRBJ1-4|-|TRBV11-2|-
TGTGCCAGCAGCCTAGGACAGATTGATGAAAAACTGTTTTTT
CASSLGQIDEKLFF
>TRBJ2-7|-|TRBV6-2/TRBV6-3|-
TGTGCCAGCAGTTCCCCTGCTGGGGGACCCTCCTACGAGCAGTACTTC
CASSSPAGGPSYEQYF
>TRBJ2-5|once|TRBV10-3|TRBD1
TGTGCCATCAGTGAGTCAAGGGGACAGAGGCAAGAGACCCAGTACTTC
CAISESRGQRQETQYF
>TRBJ2-3|-|TRBV2|-
TGTGCCAGCAGTGAAGCAATCGGGTTAGGGACAGATACGCAGTATTTT
CASSEAIGLGTDTQYF
>TRBJ2-7|-|TRBV13|-
TGTGCCAGCAGCTTACAGGGTGTGGCAGACGAGCAGTACTTC
CASSLQGVADEQYF
>TRBJ2-1|-|TRBV3-1/TRBV3-2|-
TGTGCCAGCAGCTTCGAGCCGCGGAGGGGTCAGAATGAGCAGTTCTTC
CASSFEPRRGQNEQFF
>TRBJ2-2|-|TRBV5-1|TRBD2
TGCGCCAGCAGCTTGGCCCTAGCGGGGGTGAACACCGGGGAGCTGTTTTTT
CASSLALAGVNTGELFF
>TRBJ2-2|-|TRBV28|-
TGTGCCAGCAGTTTACAAAACACCGGGGAGCTGTTTTTT
CASSLQNTGELFF
>TRBJ1-5|-|TRBV7-2|-
TGTGCCAGCAGCTCTAGCCCCAACAGGGTAGGTCAGCCCCAGCATTTT
CASSSSPNRVGQPQHF
>TRBJ2-2|-|TRBV7-2|TRBD1
TGTGCCAGCAGCGCACCGGGACAGGAAACCGGGGAGCTGTTTTTT
CASSAPGQETGELFF
>TRBJ2-3|-|TRBV28|-
TGTGCCAGCAGTTTACCTGAGACGGAAAGCACAGATACGCAGTATTTT
CASSLPETESTDTQYF
>TRBJ2-7|-|TRBV18|-
TGTGCCAGCTCACCACCGGGTACAGGAAGGAACGAGCAGTACTTC
CASSPPGTGRNEQYF
>TRBJ2-5|-|TRBV7-2|TRBD2
TGTGCCAGCAGCTGGGGACTAGCGGGGGGTCAAGAGACCCAGTACTTC
CASSWGLAGGQETQYF
>TRBJ2-3|once|TRBV30|-
TGTGCCTGGAGTGCAGTTAGGGCAGATACGCAGTATTTT
CAWSAVRADTQYF
>TRBJ2-3|-|TRBV28|TRBD2
TGTGCCAGCAGTTTATCCCTTGAGACTAGCGGGGGGTTAGATACGCAGTATTTT
CASSLSLETSGGLDTQYF
>TRBJ1-6|-|TRBV27|-
TGTGCCAGCAGTTTAAATCGAGGGTTCTATAATTCACCCCTCCACTTT
CASSLNRGFYNSPLHF
>TRBJ2-7|-|TRBV5-4|TRBD1
TGTGCCAGCAGCGTGGGACAGGGGGGCTACGAGCAGTACTTC
CASSVGQGGYEQYF
>TRBJ2-5|-|TRBV3-1/TRBV3-2|TRBD1
TGTGCCAGCAGCCAGATAGGACAGGTGCTCTCGGAGACCCAGTACTTC
CASSQIGQVLSETQYF
>TRBJ2-2|-|TRBV28|-
TGTGCCAGCAGTTTATTTAGGGCCGACGGGGAGCTGTTTTTT
CASSLFRADGELFF
>TRBJ2-2|-|TRBV29-1|-
TGCAGCGTTGCCCCCCAGGTGGGCACCGGGGAGCTGTTTTTT
CSVAPQVGTGELFF
>TRBJ2-2|once|TRBV29-1|-
TGCAGCGTTGCGAAGGAGAACACCGGGGAGCTGTTTTTT
CSVAKENTGELFF
>TRBJ2-3|-|TRBV5-1|TRBD1
TGCGCCAGCAGCTTCGGACAGGGGGCAGGGAGCACAGATACGCAGTATTTT
CASSFGQGAGSTDTQYF
>TRBJ2-7|-|TRBV27|TRBD1
TGTGCCAGCAGTCAGGCCCCAGGGGGCTTCTACGAGCAGTACTTC
CASSQAPGGFYEQYF
>TRBJ2-4|-|TRBV2|TRBD1
TGTGCCAGCACCTGGGAAGGACAGGAGGAAAACATTCAGTACTTC
CASTWEGQEENIQYF
>TRBJ2-1|-|TRBV11-3|TRBD2
TGTGCCAGCAGCGCGGGGGGGACTAGCGGAACTGAGCAGTTCTTC
CASSAGGTSGTEQFF
>TRBJ2-3|-|TRBV2|-
TGTGCCAGCAGCCTAGGGTGGGGCACAGATACGCAGTATTTT
CASSLGWGTDTQYF
>TRBJ2-3|-|TRBV29-1|TRBD1
TGCAGCGGACGGGGACAGGGGTCAGATACGCAGTATTTT
CSGRGQGSDTQYF
>TRBJ2-3|-|TRBV19|-
TGTGCCAGTACTCGGGGGGATACGCAGTATTTT
CASTRGDTQYF
>TRBJ2-7|-|TRBV10-3|-
TGTGCCATCAGTGAGTCGGTCGGGCGGTCCTACGAGCAGTACTTC
CAISESVGRSYEQYF
>TRBJ2-3|-|TRBV11-3|-
TGTGCCAGCAGCCTTCACACAGATACGCAGTATTTT
CASSLHTDTQYF
>TRBJ1-2|-|TRBV3-1/TRBV3-2|TRBD1
TGTGCCAGCAGCCAAGACAACACAGGACAGGGTTTTTATGGCTACACCTTC
CASSQDNTGQGFYGYTF
>TRBJ2-1|-|TRBV24-1|-
TGTGCCACCAGTGATTTTGACGGCTCGGGGTACAATGAGCAGTTCTTC
CATSDFDGSGYNEQFF
>TRBJ1-5|once|TRBV28|-
TGTGCCAGCAGTTTAGGGCCAGGGAATAGCAATCAGCCCCAGCATTTT
CASSLGPGNSNQPQHF
>TRBJ2-1|-|TRBV15|-
TGTGCCACCAGCAGAGACAGTCCGGGGGTTGGAAACAATGAGCAGTTCTTC
CATSRDSPGVGNNEQFF
>TRBJ2-3|-|TRBV7-2|TRBD1
TGTGCCAGCAGCAAAGGGACAGGGGCAACGGGGAACACAGATACGCAGTATTTT
CASSKGTGATGNTDTQYF
>TRBJ1-3|-|TRBV4-1|-
TGCGCCAGCAGCCAAGGGGCCGGACGGCAGTCTGGAAACACCATATATTTT
CASSQGAGRQSGNTIYF
>TRBJ2-5|-|TRBV2|TRBD1
TGTGCCAGCAGTGAATTCAGGGGGAAAGAGACCCAGTACTTC
CASSEFRGKETQYF
>TRBJ2-7|-|TRBV3-1/TRBV3-2|-
TGTGCCAGCAGCCCTAGGGACCCCACAGGGGGGGCGTACGAGCAGTACTTC
CASSPRDPTGGAYEQYF
>TRBJ1-2|-|TRBV19|-
TGTGCCAGTAGTCATGCGGCCGCTAACTATGGCTACACCTTC
CASSHAAANYGYTF